This T cell receptor beta chain stems from a study of lymphopenia after photon versus proton radiotherapy. Study observations and caveats: Post-nadir diversity loss with photons came from oligoclonal expansion, particularly CD8+ Temra cells.

Assay used: immunoSEQ multiplex PCR; TCRdb lists only in-frame clones, some missing. The sample records tens of thousands of clones, around four fifths being singletons. Note on this clone: Its antigen is unknown.

The length of the CDR3 is 15 residues. Trimming removed 5 bases at V and 4 bases at J, with 17 bases between. CDR1 is MNHEY, CDR2 SMNVEV, per germline (reference sequence). The V and J genes are TRBV27 and TRBJ1-1, with a possible D match to TRBD1 (5 bases). This receptor was obtained from a man aged 55 to 70 with pancreatic cancer. Sequenced here: peripheral blood, sampled from a patient treated with proton-based radiotherapy. The CDR3 is CASSTRGSRGTEAFF. The CDR3 region has the DNA TGTGCCAGCAGTACGCGGGGCTCCCGGGGCACTGAAGCTTTCTTT.